This T cell receptor beta chain was identified in a study of cytomegalovirus exposure and HLA in healthy donors. Concerning this clone itself: Its target is unknown.

Study observations and caveats: One later analysis reportedly identified an Asian-associated ancestry cluster that showed fewer N-insertions than the approximately 670-donor mean. HLA alleles were associated with 15,000 to 20,000 TCR beta sequences in a later analysis at 0.05 false discovery rate. About 87% or about 30% of the time was how often most TCR beta V segments were productive, according to an earlier analysis. The investigators catalogued 164 TCR beta chains as cytomegalovirus-associated.

PCR involved 60 Vbeta and 13 Jbeta primers. Sequenced by immunoSEQ multiplex PCR; TCRdb stores in-frame clones only, minus some. The sample carries 150,000 to 200,000 clones, around 82% recorded once. V was pared by 6 bases and J by 1 base, with 16 bases between. The CDR3 spans 16 residues. Germline lookup yields CDR1 SGHTA and CDR2 FQGNSA. The chain carries TRBV7-2 and TRBJ1-5; the D gene is possibly TRBD1 (5 bases). This receptor was obtained from a boy aged 10-17 years in good health and CMV-seronegative. Sequencing used PBMCs. The CDR3, as DNA: TGTGCCAGCAGTGGGGAGGGGCGGGGGAGCAATCAGCCCCAGCATTTT. Its protein is CASSGEGRGSNQPQHF. The variable domain in full, completed from reference TRBV7-2 and TRBJ1-5, reads GAGVSQSPSNKVTEKGKDVELRCDPISGHTALYWYRQSLGQGLEFLIYFQGNSAPDKSGLPSDRFSAERTGGSVSTLTIQRTQQEDSAVYLCASSGEGRGSNQPQHFGDGTRLSIL.